This T cell receptor beta chain came from a study of T cell responses to AZD1222 COVID-19 vaccine. The table came from immunoSEQ multiplex PCR; TCRdb's copy has only in-frame clones and leaves some out. There are fewer than 200,000 clones in the sample; about 92% occur only once, and around 9.3% lies in the top ten. Regarding the study as a whole: Of spike-specific TCRs, nearly half reportedly target regions left unmutated in variants. Clonal diversity was possibly underestimated, and white British individuals and females predominated among donors.

As for this clone: Its antigen is still unknown.

The clonotype was recovered from an adult in good health. The source was peripheral blood, collected on day 0 of AZD1222 vaccination.

The CDR3 loop reads CASSLEAGGLADTQYF. CDR3 sequence (DNA): TGTGCCAGCAGCTTGGAGGCAGGGGGCTTGGCAGATACGCAGTATTTT. The chain carries TRBV5-4 and TRBJ2-3; TRBD1 matches at 8 bases. Trimming at V came to 0 bases and at J to 4 bases, leaving 7 bases not matched to a gene. CDR3 size: 16 residues. From germline, CDR1 is SGHNT and CDR2 YYREEE (reference sequence). The complete variable domain, with remaining parts taken from reference TRBV5-4 and TRBJ2-3, reads ETGVTQSPTHLIKTRGQQVTLRCSSQSGHNTVSWYQQALGQGPQFIFQYYREEENGRGNFPPRFSGLQFPNYSSELNVNALELDDSALYLCASSLEAGGLADTQYFGPGTRLTVL.